The clone carrying this T cell receptor (beta chain) showed up many times. The antigen is undetermined. Documented time point: sample taken at primary tumor resection. The authors sequenced whole RNA from tumor, nontumor lung or frozen PBMC without sorting. This sample is drawn from a study of spatial heterogeneity in lung cancer. V dropped 4 bases and J dropped 5; count of bases not matched to a gene: 8. The germline gives CDR1 SGDLS, CDR2 YYNGEE. CDR3 length: 15 amino acids. TCRdb passed the 5' RACE reads through MiXCR, listing each CDR3 protein once. The data show about 27,000 distinct CDR3 sequences, with about 6.6% seen just once and roughly 22% held by the top ten. Study results and caveats: When ubiquitous and regional expanded TCRs were counted, their numbers tracked ubiquitous and regional nonsynonymous mutations, respectively. For tumor T cells, estimated coverage reached only around 7.1% (alpha) and roughly 14% (beta). The number of expanded tumor alpha and beta chains correlated with mutation number.

This TCR was sampled from a male donor with early-stage non-small cell lung cancer. The J gene is TRBJ2-2, the V gene TRBV9, with 7 bases aligning to TRBD1. The sample in question was lung tumor tissue, obtained at surgery. The chain's CDR3 is CASSRTQGRTGELFF. The CDR3 DNA reads as TGTGCCAGCAGCCGCACACAGGGGCGGACCGGGGAGCTGTTTTTT.